A selection of T cell receptor beta chains follows, all from one sample in a study of T cell responses to AZD1222 COVID-19 vaccine. Generated by immunoSEQ multiplex PCR, the TCRdb table keeps only in-frame clones and is missing some. Of some 180,000 clones listed, around 90% are singletons. Sequencing was performed on peripheral blood, taken on day 0 of AZD1222 vaccination. These receptors were obtained from an adult in good health. Each CDR3 is given with its conserved first and last residue. D genes are given only for firm matches.

d_call	cdr3_length	j_call	v_call	cdr3_aa	cdr3_nt
NA	14	TRBJ2-5	TRBV6-5	CASTARGFQETQYF	TGTGCCAGCACGGCGCGGGGCTTCCAAGAGACCCAGTACTTC
NA	16	TRBJ1-3	TRBV7-9	CASSSGRGLSGNTIYF	TGTGCCAGCAGCTCGGGAAGGGGACTCTCTGGAAACACCATATATTTT
NA	11	TRBJ1-1	TRBV28	CASSLREAAFF	TGTGCCAGCAGTTTACGGGAGGCAGCTTTCTTT
NA	16	TRBJ1-1	TRBV7-2	CASSLQPGAMNTEAFF	TGTGCCAGCAGCTTACAACCAGGGGCCATGAACACTGAAGCTTTCTTT
NA	15	TRBJ2-2	TRBV24-1	CATSELAANTGELFF	TGTGCCACCAGTGAATTGGCAGCTAACACCGGGGAGCTGTTTTTT
NA	13	TRBJ1-1	TRBV18	CASSPQIGTEAFF	TGTGCCAGCTCACCACAGATCGGTACTGAAGCTTTCTTT
NA	13	TRBJ1-2	TRBV29-1	CSVDLQRNYGYTF	TGCAGCGTTGACCTACAGCGAAACTATGGCTACACCTTC
NA	13	TRBJ2-2	TRBV9	CASSVSGSGELFF	TGTGCCAGCAGCGTATCTGGGTCCGGGGAGCTGTTTTTT
TRBD1	14	TRBJ1-2	TRBV2	CASGTGASNYGYTF	TGTGCCTCCGGGACAGGTGCTTCTAACTATGGCTACACCTTC
NA	13	TRBJ2-2	TRBV21-1	CASRGKDTGELFF	TGTGCCAGCAGAGGGAAAGACACCGGGGAGCTGTTTTTT
NA	12	TRBJ1-5	TRBV12-3/TRBV12-4	CASSDSNQPQHF	TGTGCCAGCAGTGATAGCAATCAGCCCCAGCATTTT
TRBD1	15	TRBJ1-5	TRBV20-1	CSASPRDRGLITQHF	TGCAGTGCTAGTCCCCGGGACAGGGGCCTAATTACCCAGCATTTT